This is a list of T cell receptor beta chains from one sample in a study of blood T cell repertoires in COVID-19. Using immunoSEQ multiplex PCR, the repertoire was profiled, and TCRdb retains in-frame clones only, with some absent. The table shows around 130,000 clones, with 60% to 80% occurring only once. The sample was peripheral blood. The receptors were gathered from a human donor in a cohort sampled during active COVID-19. The conserved cysteine and the conserved F or W are not part of the CDR3 here. Some rows have no size entry. The others give once, few or many, or a class for an expanded clone.

>TRBV19|.
ASSNRPGLAGPYEQY
>TRBV2|.
ASRVGQGENYGYT
>TRBV27|.
ASSLSVAGGQNTEAF
>TRBV28|.
AVYAHSYEQY
>TRBV19|.
ASSPTGVGTEAF
>TRBV6-2/TRBV6-3|few
ASSYGTGLLEPQH
>TRBV9|.
ASSVGQQGGLNTEAF
>TRBV2|.
ASSEGQGERTEAF
>TRBV24-1|few
ATSPGQGSYGYT
>TRBV27|.
ASSLSGGRAYEQY
>TRBV27|.
ASSPGHTNEKLF
>TRBV6-2/TRBV6-3|.
ASSYFDRVEGGYT
>TRBV5-1|.
ASSITGDLYNSPLH
>TRBV10-2|.
ASSPDSLRPQH
>TRBV11-2|.
ASSLHPRTSGDEQY
>TRBV18|.
ASSPPDRGETQY
>TRBV27|few
ASSTTGYSNQPQH
>TRBV6-4|.
ASSRLAGTNEQF
>TRBV27|.
ASSKLAGTGSNYGYT
>TRBV6-5|.
ASSPIQGASTEAF
>TRBV5-4|.
ASSRAAGVKTQY
>TRBV27|few
ASSQGGSGANVLT
>TRBV19|.
ASSGGGQGYYEQY
>TRBV19|.
ASMTGGWYQPQH
>TRBV18|once
ASSPGQDSYEQY
>TRBV28|.
ASSFGRGAINIYGYT
>TRBV2|few
ASRGTVTYEQY
>TRBV6-6|once
ASSDRGSNQPQH
>TRBV18|few
ASSPLAGEDIQY
>TRBV2|few
ASTEDSSSYEQY
>TRBV5-1|.
ASSLSGMAVSSGNTIY
>TRBV9|.
ASSRNRADEQF
>TRBV28|.
ASRTGFGWNGYT
>TRBV3-1/TRBV3-2|.
ASSPIHSYAPDNEQF
>TRBV7-2|.
ASSTRGVLSYNSPLH
>TRBV7-6|.
ASSLRAGPGGGNQPQH
>TRBV7-9|.
ASSTPRSGGYNEQF
>TRBV11-3|.
ASSLSGDEQF
>TRBV2|.
ASSGGSTEAF
>TRBV28|.
ASRLQGTAFQPQH
>TRBV2|.
ASREGHPYEQY
>TRBV27|.
ASSLYGVTGQTQY
>TRBV3-1/TRBV3-2|.
ASSHVLTSGSYEQY
>TRBV7-8|.
ASSSQRQKDRPQH
>TRBV10-3|.
ATGGASGTYEQY
>TRBV19|many
ASTYRTSQSYINTIY
>TRBV21-1|.
ASSKGKAAFSETEAF
>TRBV27|few
ASSFKGSYEQY
>TRBV5-6|.
ASSLGQGGYGYT
>TRBV29-1|.
SALFRGVGTEAF